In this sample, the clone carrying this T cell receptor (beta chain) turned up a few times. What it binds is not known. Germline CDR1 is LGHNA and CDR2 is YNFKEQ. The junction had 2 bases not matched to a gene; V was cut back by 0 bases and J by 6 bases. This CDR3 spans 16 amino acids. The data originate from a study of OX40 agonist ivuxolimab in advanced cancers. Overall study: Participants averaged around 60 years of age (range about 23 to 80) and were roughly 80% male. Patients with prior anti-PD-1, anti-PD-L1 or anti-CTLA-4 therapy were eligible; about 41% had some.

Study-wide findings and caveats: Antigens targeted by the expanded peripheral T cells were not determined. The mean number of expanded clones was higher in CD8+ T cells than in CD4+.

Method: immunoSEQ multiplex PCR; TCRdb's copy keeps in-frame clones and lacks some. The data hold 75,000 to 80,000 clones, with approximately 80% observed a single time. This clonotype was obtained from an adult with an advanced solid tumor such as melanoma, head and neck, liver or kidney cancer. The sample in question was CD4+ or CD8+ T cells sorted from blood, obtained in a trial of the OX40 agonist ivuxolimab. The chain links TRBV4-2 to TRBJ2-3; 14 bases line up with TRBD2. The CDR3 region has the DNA TGTGCCAGCAGCCAAGATAGGACTAGCGGGAGGGATACGCAGTATTTT. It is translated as CASSQDRTSGRDTQYF.